Presented here are 28 T cell receptor beta chains from one specimen sequenced in a study of CD8 T cells in Susac syndrome. With random hexamers, roughly 0.5 to 1 ug RNA was reverse transcribed. From the immunoSEQ multiplex PCR reads, TCRdb called clonotypes with MiXCR, one entry per CDR3 protein. Counted here are 150,000 to 200,000 distinct CDR3 sequences, roughly 95% occurring once; the ten biggest clones make up 0.075% to 0.095%. The sequencing sample was made of CD4+ T cells from PBMCs. The receptors were gathered from a human donor with multiple sclerosis.

The chain uses TRBV29-1 and TRBJ1-1, with a weak D call TRBD1 (5 bases). Germline assignment: CDR1 SQVTM and CDR2 ANQGSEA. Deletions cut 7 bases from V and 0 bases from J, with 12 bases between. The CDR3 extends over 13 amino acids. CDR3 sequence (DNA): TGCAGCGCCGAGGGGCGGATGAACACTGAAGCTTTCTTT. Its protein product is CSAEGRMNTEAFF.

The chain carries TRBV30 and TRBJ2-7, with 8 positions matching TRBD2. Losses at the gene ends were 8 bases for V and 7 bases for J; bases not matched to a gene: 13. The CDR3 spans 13 residues. CDR1 is GTSNPN and CDR2 is SVGIG in the germline V gene (reference sequence). CDR3 nucleotide sequence: TGTGCCGGGGGTGCAGCGGGAGCGGGGGAGCAGTACTTC. This sequence encodes CAGGAAGAGEQYF.

The J gene is TRBJ1-1, the V gene TRBV3-1; D unclear. The germline V gene encodes CDR1 LGHDT and CDR2 YNNKEL (reference sequence). The germline V and J ends were trimmed by 1 base and 1 base, with 7 bases remaining between them. The CDR3 contains 14 residues. CDR3 residues: CASSQGDRNTEAFF. CDR3 DNA sequence: TGTGCCAGCAGCCAAGGTGACCGGAACACTGAAGCTTTCTTT.

The CDR3 DNA reads as TGCGCCAGCAGCCAAGAGGGGTGGGGACAGGGCTACGAGCAGTACTTC. Its protein product is CASSQEGWGQGYEQYF. The rearrangement uses TRBV4-3 and TRBJ2-7; TRBD1 matches 9 bases. Germline CDR1 and CDR2: LGHNA and YSLEER. CDR3 size: 16 residues. V dropped 0 bases and J dropped 3; count of bases not matched to a gene: 6.

The chain is built from TRBV12-3 or TRBV12-4 and TRBJ1-3; D gene unclear. This CDR3 has 14 residues. Trimming stripped 6 bases from V and 3 bases from J, with 12 bases between. This chain's CDR3 is CASSPPTVGNTIYF. The CDR3 DNA is TGTGCCAGCAGCCCCCCGACGGTTGGAAACACCATATATTTT.

V is TRBV18 and J is TRBJ2-5; D assignment may be TRBD1 or TRBD2 (5 bases each). CDR3 length equals 15 residues. Germline lookup yields CDR1 KGHSH and CDR2 LQKENI. V lost 0 bases to trimming and J lost 0 bases, with 8 bases between them. CDR3 in amino acids: CASSPPLGHQETQYF. In DNA, the CDR3 is TGTGCCAGCTCACCACCGTTGGGACACCAAGAGACCCAGTACTTC. Based on the CDR3 plus reference TRBV18 and TRBJ2-5, the full variable domain is NAGVMQNPRHLVRRRGQEARLRCSPMKGHSHVYWYRQLPEEGLKFMVYLQKENIIDESGMPKERFSAEFPKEGPSILRIQQVVRGDSAAYFCASSPPLGHQETQYFGPGTRLLVL.

This chain's CDR3 is CASSVTSYNEQFF. CDR3 in DNA: TGTGCCAGCAGCGTCACAAGTTACAATGAGCAGTTCTTC. V usage is TRBV7-2 and J usage is TRBJ2-1; D gene unclear. The ends were cut back, 5 bases at V and 4 bases at J, with 9 bases in the middle. The V gene's germline CDR1 is SGHTA and CDR2 FQGNSA. The CDR3 consists of 13 residues.

The chain links TRBV30 to TRBJ1-3; no firm D call. Germline loops: CDR1 GTSNPN, CDR2 SVGIG (reference sequence). The CDR3 is made up of 14 amino acids. V was trimmed by 5 bases and J by 0 bases, leaving 11 bases between them. CDR3 amino acids: CAWGRLPSGNTIYF. Here the CDR3 DNA reads TGTGCCTGGGGACGACTGCCCTCTGGAAACACCATATATTTT.

This chain connects TRBV5-4 to TRBJ2-2, with TRBD1 matching 7 bases. J was trimmed by 5 bases and V by 4 bases; bases with no gene match: 8. Germline-derived CDR1 and CDR2 are SGHNT and YYREEE (reference sequence). The CDR3 contains 15 residues. DNA of the CDR3: TGTGCCAGCAGCACAGACAGGGTTGAAACCGGGGAGCTGTTTTTT. This gives the protein CASSTDRVETGELFF.

Here the CDR3 DNA reads TGTGCCAGCTCACCACCGACCTACGAGCAGTACTTC. The encoded protein is CASSPPTYEQYF. The chain employs TRBV18 and TRBJ2-7; D unclear. V shed 0 bases and J shed 2 bases, with 2 bases lying between them. The CDR3 length is 12 residues. CDR1 is KGHSH, CDR2 LQKENI, per germline.

The rearrangement joins TRBV2 to TRBJ2-2; D is undetermined. CDR1 is SNHLY and CDR2 is FYNNEI in the germline V gene. CDR3 length: 13 amino acids. Trimming stripped 8 bases from V and 1 base from J, with 8 bases between. CDR3 in DNA: TGTGCCAGCTGCCGCGAGAACACCGGGGAGCTGTTTTTT. It yields the protein CASCRENTGELFF. Full variable domain (remainder filled in from reference TRBV2 and TRBJ2-2): EPEVTQTPSHQVTQMGQEVILRCVPISNHLYFYWYRQILGQKVEFLVSFYNNEISEKSEIFDDQFSVERPDGSNFTLKIRSTKLEDSAMYFCASCRENTGELFFGEGSRLTVL.

The rearrangement links TRBV25-1 to TRBJ1-3, with D possibly being TRBD1 (5 bases). CDR1 and CDR2 from the germline V gene are MGHDK and SYGVNS. This CDR3 has 16 amino acids. Trimming took off 6 bases at V and 2 bases at J, with 17 bases between the two ends. CDR3 coding DNA: TGTGCCAGCAGGGGGGACCAGGCAAGCGCTGGAAACACCATATATTTT. This codes for CASRGDQASAGNTIYF. Using reference TRBV25-1 and TRBJ1-3 for the parts outside the CDR3, the full variable domain is EADIYQTPRYLVIGTGKKITLECSQTMGHDKMYWYQQDPGMELHLIHYSYGVNSTEKGDLSSESTVSRIRTEHFPLTLESARPSHTSQYLCASRGDQASAGNTIYFGEGSWLTVV.

This rearrangement joins TRBV20-1 to TRBJ1-2; D call uncertain. Trimming shortened V by 3 bases and J by 4 bases, and 9 bases separated the two germline ends. CDR1 and CDR2 from the germline V gene are DFQATT and SNEGSKA (reference sequence). The CDR3 covers 12 residues. This chain's CDR3 is CSASGRGYGYTF. CDR3 in DNA: TGCAGTGCTAGTGGCCGTGGCTATGGCTACACCTTC.

V usage is TRBV27 and J usage is TRBJ2-6; 7 bases line up with TRBD1. This CDR3 is 14 amino acids long. Trimming removed 8 bases from V and 2 bases from J; junction bases left unmatched: 3. The V gene's germline CDR1 is MNHEY and CDR2 SMNVEV (reference sequence). DNA of the CDR3: TGTGCCAGCGGTACAGGGGCTGGGGCCAACGTCCTGACTTTC. This translates into CASGTGAGANVLTF. Looking up the rest from reference TRBV27 and TRBJ2-6 gives the full variable domain: EAQVTQNPRYLITVTGKKLTVTCSQNMNHEYMSWYRQDPGLGLRQIYYSMNVEVTDKGDVPEGYKVSRKEKRNFPLILESPSPNQTSLYFCASGTGAGANVLTFGAGSRLTVL.

The chain recombines TRBV4-3 with TRBJ1-2; 7 bases map to TRBD1. Losses at the gene ends were 1 base for V and 6 bases for J; bases not matched to a gene: 5. This CDR3 is built from 14 residues. CDR1 is LGHNA and CDR2 is YSLEER in the germline V gene. This chain's CDR3 is CASSQGQGVDGYTF. CDR3 DNA: TGCGCCAGCAGCCAAGGGCAGGGGGTTGATGGCTACACCTTC.

The chain joins TRBV12-3 or TRBV12-4 to TRBJ2-7; D unclear. CDR3 length equals 12 residues. Trimming shortened V by 7 bases and J by 3 bases, and 10 bases separated the two germline ends. The CDR3 spells CASTSAGYEQYF. In DNA form, the CDR3 reads TGTGCCAGCACATCAGCTGGCTACGAGCAGTACTTC.

The chain joins TRBV4-3 to TRBJ2-1; D may correspond to TRBD1 or TRBD2 (5 bases each). Looked up from germline, CDR1 is LGHNA and CDR2 is YSLEER. The CDR3 length is 15 residues. Trimming took 4 bases from V and 6 from J, leaving 16 bases between them. In nucleotides, the CDR3 is TGCGCCAGCAGCCCCGGGACGAACCGAGGCAATGAGCAGTTCTTC. Protein: CASSPGTNRGNEQFF.

This clonotype was picked up many times. The chain has TRBV7-2 and TRBJ1-2, with D possibly being TRBD1 (5 bases). The V gene's germline CDR1 is SGHTA and CDR2 FQGNSA. V was trimmed by 4 bases and J by 7 bases, leaving 10 bases between them. CDR3 length: 12 amino acids. The CDR3 spells CASSSGWVGYTF. Written as DNA, the CDR3 is TGTGCCAGCAGCTCAGGGTGGGTTGGCTACACCTTC.

The V and J genes are TRBV24-1 and TRBJ2-1; TRBD2 might be the D (5 bases). From germline, CDR1 is KGHDR and CDR2 SFDVKD. V lost 10 bases and J lost 4, with 16 bases in between. This CDR3 spans 14 amino acids. CDR3 protein: CATSQGSVYNEQFF. In DNA, the CDR3 is TGTGCCACAAGCCAAGGTAGCGTGTACAATGAGCAGTTCTTC.

This sequence joins TRBV7-2 and TRBJ1-4; the D gene is possibly TRBD1 (5 bases). Trimming took off 6 bases at V and 2 bases at J, with 13 bases between the two ends. The CDR3 spans 15 residues. Per germline, CDR1 SGHTA and CDR2 FQGNSA. DNA of the CDR3: TGTGCCAGCAGTCCTTTCGGGGGGACTAATGAAAAACTGTTTTTT. It is translated as CASSPFGGTNEKLFF. The variable domain in full, completed from reference TRBV7-2 and TRBJ1-4, reads GAGVSQSPSNKVTEKGKDVELRCDPISGHTALYWYRQSLGQGLEFLIYFQGNSAPDKSGLPSDRFSAERTGGSVSTLTIQRTQQEDSAVYLCASSPFGGTNEKLFFGSGTQLSVL.

V and J are TRBV24-1 and TRBJ1-1; no clear D gene. The CDR3 runs 13 residues. The germline V and J ends were trimmed by 2 bases and 8 bases, with 11 bases remaining between them. Germline V gene sequence: CDR1 KGHDR, CDR2 SFDVKD. CDR3 coding DNA: TGTGCCACCAGTGATTCGCGGACGGGAGAAGCTTTCTTT. This translates into CATSDSRTGEAFF.

V gene TRBV7-9 combines with J gene TRBJ1-5; 7 nucleotides align to TRBD1. Germline loops: CDR1 SEHNR, CDR2 FQNEAQ (reference sequence). The ends lost 1 base at V and 6 bases at J; junction bases unmatched: 6. The CDR3 consists of 15 residues. DNA of the CDR3: TGTGCCAGCAGCTTAGGACAGGGAGGGGGTCAGCCCCAGCATTTT. Protein product: CASSLGQGGGQPQHF.

CDR3 in amino acids: CASRGLGNQPQHF. CDR3 sequence (DNA): TGTGCCAGTCGTGGGCTCGGCAATCAGCCCCAGCATTTT. The chain joins TRBV2 to TRBJ1-5; D is ambiguous. Germline CDR1 and CDR2: SNHLY and FYNNEI. The CDR3 is made up of 13 amino acids. V was shortened by 9 bases and J by 2 bases, with 11 bases between the two germline ends.

The chain recombines TRBV27 with TRBJ2-1; possible D gene TRBD1, 5 bases. CDR1 is MNHEY, CDR2 SMNVEV, per germline (reference sequence). V lost 4 bases and J 3 bases, leaving 13 bases between the germline ends. CDR3 size: 15 residues. The CDR3 is CASSSTRVVYNEQFF. CDR3 bases: TGTGCCAGCAGTTCCACCAGGGTCGTCTACAATGAGCAGTTCTTC.

V gene TRBV3-1 combines with J gene TRBJ1-3; D unclear. Trimming took 3 bases from V and 0 from J, leaving 9 bases between them. This CDR3 region has 15 residues. Germline assignment: CDR1 LGHDT and CDR2 YNNKEL (reference sequence). The CDR3 region has the DNA TGTGCCAGCAGCCACGTCCAGTTCTCTGGAAACACCATATATTTT. Translated, it gives CASSHVQFSGNTIYF.

The chain recombines TRBV2 with TRBJ2-4, with D tentatively TRBD2 (6 bases). CDR3 size: 14 residues. Per the germline V gene, CDR1 is SNHLY and CDR2 is FYNNEI. Deletions cut 3 bases from V and 7 bases from J, with 13 bases between. The CDR3 nucleotides are TGTGCCAGCAGTGACTGGGGGGAAGGGAACATTCAGTACTTC. Translating it yields CASSDWGEGNIQYF.

The genes are TRBV2 and TRBJ2-6; unclear D gene. Germline V gene data show CDR1 as SNHLY and CDR2 as FYNNEI. The V and J ends lost 5 bases and 0 bases respectively, with 5 bases between them. The CDR3 extends over 14 amino acids. The CDR3 nucleotides are TGTGCCAGCAGTCAGGCCTCTGGGGCCAACGTCCTGACTTTC. Its translation: CASSQASGANVLTF.

This clonotype was counted once. V usage is TRBV10-3 and J usage is TRBJ2-7; D gene ambiguous. V was shortened by 10 bases and J by 3 bases, with 19 bases between the two germline ends. CDR1 is ENHRY, CDR2 SYGVKD, per germline. The CDR3 length is 14 residues. CDR3 sequence: CATRFGPGLYEQYF. CDR3 bases: TGTGCCACCCGCTTCGGCCCGGGCCTCTACGAGCAGTACTTC.